A selection of T cell receptor beta chains follows, all from one sample in a study of regulatory T cells in long-lasting Graves disease. MiXCR, applied by TCRdb to the multiplex PCR reads, yields one record per CDR3 protein. The sample yields 560,000 or so distinct CDR3 sequences, 16% seen once. Separately, the same data were catalogued under a study of T cells in Graves' hyperthyroidism and ophthalmopathy.

Specimen: peripheral blood mononuclear cells (PBMCs), collected at new diagnosis, from a patient treated with antithyroid drugs. The receptors here all came from a man aged 18 to 35 with Graves disease. Both conserved end residues are part of each CDR3. A D gene is named only where the DNA matches it firmly. Expanded clones are given a class, and other clones once, few, many or no size at all.

>many|TRBV7-2|TRBJ2-5|TRBD2
CASRLDVSGRGRETQYF
TGTGCCAGCAGATTGGACGTAAGCGGGAGAGGGCGGGAGACCCAGTACTTC
>NA|TRBV2|TRBJ2-7|TRBD1
CASSIRDRTYEQYF
TGTGCCAGCAGTATTCGGGACAGAACCTACGAGCAGTACTTC
>NA|TRBV7-9|TRBJ2-2|TRBD1
CASSPLRQGPNTGELFF
TGTGCCAGCAGCCCCCTTCGACAGGGACCGAACACCGGGGAGCTGTTTTTT
>NA|TRBV30|TRBJ1-2|TRBD1
CAWSIPDRVTRGYTF
TGTGCCTGGTCTATACCGGACAGGGTGACTCGGGGCTACACCTTC
>many|TRBV27|TRBJ2-7|TRBD1
CASSPRTGDGYEQYF
TGTGCCAGCAGTCCGCGGACAGGGGATGGTTACGAGCAGTACTTC
>NA|TRBV20-1|TRBJ2-3|NA
CSARDLIDNWDTQYF
TGCAGTGCTAGAGATCTTATAGATAATTGGGATACGCAGTATTTT
>many|TRBV12-3/TRBV12-4|TRBJ1-1|NA
CASSPSFAGPGTKAFF
TGTGCCAGCAGTCCATCATTTGCCGGGCCAGGGACTAAAGCTTTCTTT
>few|TRBV28|TRBJ2-3|TRBD1
CASRETGRLDTQYF
TGTGCCAGCAGGGAGACAGGGCGCCTGGATACGCAGTATTTT
>few|TRBV20-1|TRBJ2-1|TRBD1
CSARADRGRNEQFF
TGCAGTGCTAGAGCAGACAGGGGGCGGAATGAGCAGTTCTTC
>many|TRBV27|TRBJ2-2|TRBD2
CASSIRGLATNTGELFF
TGTGCCAGCAGTATCAGGGGACTAGCGACGAACACCGGGGAGCTGTTTTTT
>few|TRBV18|TRBJ1-1|NA
CASSPRGNAEAFF
TGTGCCAGCTCCCCAAGGGGAAACGCTGAAGCTTTCTTT
>many|TRBV30|TRBJ2-1|TRBD1
CAWSVDRDNEQFF
TGTGCCTGGAGTGTAGACAGGGACAATGAGCAGTTCTTC
>few|TRBV2|TRBJ2-7|NA
CASRGESEQYF
TGTGCCAGCAGGGGAGAGAGCGAGCAGTACTTC
>many|TRBV7-2|TRBJ2-5|NA
CASSLGLAEYF
TGTGCCAGCAGCTTAGGGTTGGCGGAGTACTTC
>few|TRBV2|TRBJ2-7|NA
CASVEPGRISYEQYF
TGTGCCAGCGTCGAACCGGGACGGATCTCCTACGAGCAGTACTTC
>few|TRBV20-1|TRBJ1-4|TRBD1
CSARAGRGQSNEKLFF
TGCAGTGCTAGAGCTGGTAGGGGGCAAAGTAATGAAAAACTGTTTTTT
>many|TRBV10-3|TRBJ2-7|NA
CAISRGANYEQYF
TGTGCCATCTCCCGGGGGGCGAACTACGAGCAGTACTTC
>many|TRBV28|TRBJ2-7|NA
CASSLMGRPYEQYF
TGTGCCAGCAGTTTAATGGGCAGGCCGTACGAGCAGTACTTC
>many|TRBV6-2/TRBV6-3|TRBJ2-7|NA
CASSYSSQGPTYEQYF
TGTGCCAGCAGTTACTCGAGCCAGGGACCTACCTACGAGCAGTACTTC
>many|TRBV11-2|TRBJ2-1|TRBD2
CASRLTSGGLSYNEQFF
TGTGCCAGCAGACTTACTAGCGGGGGGCTCTCCTACAATGAGCAGTTCTTC
>NA|TRBV29-1|TRBJ2-3|TRBD2
CSVEIRAGVKPLTDTQYF
TGCAGCGTTGAGATTAGGGCGGGAGTGAAACCTCTCACAGATACGCAGTATTTT
>few|TRBV30|TRBJ2-1|TRBD2
CAITSVGPEQFF
TGTGCCATTACTAGCGTGGGTCCTGAGCAGTTCTTC
>few|TRBV14|TRBJ2-7|TRBD2
CASSPFSGRLSYEQYF
TGTGCCAGCAGCCCATTTAGCGGGAGGCTTTCCTACGAGCAGTACTTC
>few|TRBV2|TRBJ2-7|NA
CASMDDSNEQYF
TGTGCCAGCATGGATGACAGTAACGAGCAGTACTTC
>many|TRBV20-1|TRBJ2-6|TRBD2
CSARGGGSGANVLTF
TGCAGTGCTCGGGGGGGAGGCTCTGGGGCCAACGTCCTGACTTTC
>many|TRBV6-2/TRBV6-3|TRBJ2-7|NA
CASSYAGDYEQYF
TGTGCCAGCAGTTACGCAGGAGATTACGAGCAGTACTTC
>NA|TRBV19|TRBJ2-7|NA
CAARRAPDSYEQYF
TGTGCAGCGAGGAGAGCCCCAGATTCCTACGAGCAGTACTTC
>many|TRBV7-2|TRBJ2-7|TRBD1
CASSFTGQVNYEQYF
TGTGCCAGCAGTTTCACGGGACAGGTGAACTACGAGCAGTACTTC
>many|TRBV27|TRBJ2-7|NA
CASSLDALSYEQYF
TGTGCCAGCAGTTTGGACGCCTTATCCTACGAGCAGTACTTC
>NA|TRBV2|TRBJ1-1|NA
CASSEGGAFF
TGTGCCAGCAGTGAAGGGGGGGCTTTCTTT
>few|TRBV5-1|TRBJ2-7|NA
CASSLAHSSSYEQYF
TGCGCCAGCAGCTTGGCACACTCGAGCTCCTACGAGCAGTACTTC
>NA|TRBV29-1|TRBJ2-3|NA
CSVDTGTRTDTQYF
TGCAGCGTTGATACCGGGACCCGCACAGATACGCAGTATTTT
>NA|TRBV7-9|TRBJ2-3|NA
CASSPQGTARTSTDTQYF
TGTGCCAGCAGCCCCCAAGGGACGGCGCGGACTAGCACAGATACGCAGTATTTT
>NA|TRBV28|TRBJ1-6|NA
CASSLPTGVYSPLHF
TGTGCCAGCAGTCTTCCGACAGGAGTCTATTCACCCCTCCACTTT
>NA|TRBV7-9|TRBJ2-7|NA
CASSFQERYEQYF
TGTGCCAGCAGCTTCCAGGAGCGATACGAGCAGTACTTC
>few|TRBV7-9|TRBJ1-2|NA
CASSFGHLRGGYTF
TGTGCCAGCAGCTTCGGACATCTACGAGGTGGCTACACCTTC
>few|TRBV19|TRBJ2-5|TRBD1
CASSMGTEGQETQYF
TGTGCCAGTAGTATGGGGACAGAAGGCCAAGAGACCCAGTACTTC
>NA|TRBV28|TRBJ2-3|TRBD2
CASTSGASGTSTDTQYF
TGTGCCAGCACCTCTGGGGCTAGCGGGACTAGCACAGATACGCAGTATTTT
>NA|TRBV7-9|TRBJ2-1|TRBD1
CASSEPGQGYNEQFF
TGTGCCAGCAGCGAACCGGGACAGGGTTACAATGAGCAGTTCTTC
>many|TRBV5-6|TRBJ2-7|NA
CASSLGDLSYEQYF
TGTGCCAGCAGCTTGGGTGACTTAAGCTACGAGCAGTACTTC
>few|TRBV28|TRBJ1-4|NA
CASSLGQSEKLFF
TGTGCCAGCAGTTTAGGCCAGTCCGAAAAACTGTTTTTT
>many|TRBV20-1|TRBJ2-7|NA
CSARSGSLYEQYF
TGCAGTGCCCGGAGCGGGTCACTCTACGAGCAGTACTTC
>many|TRBV29-1|TRBJ2-7|TRBD1
CSVERDRGNEQYF
TGCAGCGTTGAGAGGGACAGGGGGAACGAGCAGTACTTC
>many|TRBV9|TRBJ1-2|NA
CASSPPVNYGYTF
TGTGCCAGCAGCCCTCCAGTTAACTATGGCTACACCTTC
>many|TRBV2|TRBJ2-7|NA
CATGFNEQYF
TGTGCTACAGGGTTTAACGAGCAGTACTTC